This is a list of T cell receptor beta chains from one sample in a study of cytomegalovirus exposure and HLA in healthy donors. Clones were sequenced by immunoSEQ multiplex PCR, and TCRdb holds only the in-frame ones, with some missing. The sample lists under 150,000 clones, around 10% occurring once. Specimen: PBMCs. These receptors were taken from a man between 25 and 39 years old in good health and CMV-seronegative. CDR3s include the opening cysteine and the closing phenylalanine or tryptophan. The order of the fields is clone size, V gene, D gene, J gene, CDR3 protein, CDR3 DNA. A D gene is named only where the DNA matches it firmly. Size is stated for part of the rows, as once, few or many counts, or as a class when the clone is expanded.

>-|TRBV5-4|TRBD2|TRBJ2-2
CASSSESGAVGELFF
TGTGCCAGCAGTTCCGAAAGCGGGGCGGTCGGGGAGCTGTTTTTT
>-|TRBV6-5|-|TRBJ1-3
CASSYSKVGGNAIYF
TGTGCCAGCAGTTACTCGAAAGTGGGAGGAAACGCCATATATTTT
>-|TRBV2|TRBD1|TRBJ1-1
CASKDGTGAEETEAFF
TGTGCCAGCAAGGACGGGACAGGGGCCGAAGAGACTGAAGCTTTCTTT
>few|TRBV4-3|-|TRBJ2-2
CASSLDRNTGELFF
TGCGCCAGCAGCCTCGACAGGAACACCGGGGAGCTGTTTTTT
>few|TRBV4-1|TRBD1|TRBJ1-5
CASSPGGGDSQPQHF
TGCGCCAGCAGCCCAGGGGGTGGGGACAGTCAGCCCCAGCATTTT
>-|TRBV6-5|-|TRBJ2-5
CASSLTRGQETQYF
TGTGCCAGCAGTTTAACCCGGGGCCAAGAGACCCAGTACTTC
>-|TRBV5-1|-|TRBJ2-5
CASSPSRYAEETQYF
TGCGCCAGCAGCCCTAGCAGGTACGCAGAAGAGACCCAGTACTTC
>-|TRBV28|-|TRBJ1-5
CASSLRRDTFSNQPQHF
TGTGCCAGCAGTTTACGCCGGGACACCTTTAGCAATCAGCCCCAGCATTTT
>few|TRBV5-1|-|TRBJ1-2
CASTPLVGQYGYTF
TGCGCCAGCACGCCTTTGGTCGGACAATATGGCTACACCTTC
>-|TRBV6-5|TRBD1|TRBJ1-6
CASSYMQGARSPLHF
TGTGCCAGCAGTTACATGCAGGGGGCCAGGTCACCCCTCCACTTT
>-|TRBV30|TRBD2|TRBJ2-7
CAWSGGSYYEQYF
TGTGCCTGGAGCGGGGGGTCCTACTACGAGCAGTACTTC
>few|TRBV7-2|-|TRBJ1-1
CASSLRVQGWNTEAFF
TGCGCCAGCAGCTTACGGGTACAGGGATGGAACACTGAAGCTTTCTTT
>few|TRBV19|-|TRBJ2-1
CASKRSSDLVYEQFF
TGTGCCAGTAAAAGGTCCTCAGACTTAGTTTACGAGCAGTTCTTC
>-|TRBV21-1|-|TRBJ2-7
CASSPSEPSSYEQYF
TGTGCCAGCAGCCCCTCTGAGCCGAGCTCCTACGAGCAGTACTTC
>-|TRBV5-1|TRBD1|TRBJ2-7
CASRQDREGEQYF
TGCGCCAGCAGGCAAGACAGGGAAGGAGAGCAGTACTTC
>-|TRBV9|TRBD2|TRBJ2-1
CASGGGLAGGLNEQFF
TGTGCCAGCGGGGGGGGACTAGCGGGAGGGCTCAATGAGCAGTTCTTC
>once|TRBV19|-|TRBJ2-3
CASSPLSGSITDTQYF
TGTGCCAGTAGTCCCTTATCCGGGTCCATCACAGATACGCAGTATTTT
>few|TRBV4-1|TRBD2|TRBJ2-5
CASSRETSYTTAQYF
TGCGCCAGCAGCCGAGAGACTAGCTACACAACGGCCCAGTACTTC
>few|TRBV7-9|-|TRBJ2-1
CASSPRPTLSSYNEQFF
TGTGCCAGCAGCCCGCGTCCGACTTTGAGCTCCTACAATGAGCAGTTCTTC
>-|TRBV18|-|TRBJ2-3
CASSPIGTSTDTQYF
TGTGCCAGCTCACCTATTGGGACATCCACAGATACGCAGTATTTT
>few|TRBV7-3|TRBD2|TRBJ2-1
CASSISGSRNEQFF
TGTGCCAGCAGCATAAGCGGGAGTAGAAATGAGCAGTTCTTC
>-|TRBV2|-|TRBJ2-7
CASSVNRALYEKYF
TGTGCCAGCAGTGTCAACCGAGCACTTTACGAGAAGTACTTT
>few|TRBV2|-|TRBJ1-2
CASRSRDNYYGYTF
TGTGCCAGCAGATCCCGGGATAACTACTATGGCTACACCTTC
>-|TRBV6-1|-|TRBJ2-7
CASSDGYEQYF
TGTGCCAGCAGTGACGGGTACGAGCAGTACTTC
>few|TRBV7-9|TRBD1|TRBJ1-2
CASSLEGAAGYTF
TGTGCCAGCAGCTTAGAGGGGGCCGCTGGCTACACCTTC
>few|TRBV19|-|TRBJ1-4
CASSITANEKLFF
TGTGCCAGTAGTATTACAGCTAATGAAAAACTGTTTTTT
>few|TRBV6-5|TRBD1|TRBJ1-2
CASSSADRAELGSYTF
TGTGCCAGCAGTTCTGCCGACAGGGCTGAACTAGGAAGCTACACCTTC
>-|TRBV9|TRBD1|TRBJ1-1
CASSATTGNNGAFF
TGTGCCAGCAGCGCTACGACAGGGAATAATGGGGCTTTCTTT
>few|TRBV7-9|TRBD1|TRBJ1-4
CASSLGDRPLFF
TGTGCCAGCAGCTTAGGGGACAGGCCACTGTTTTTT
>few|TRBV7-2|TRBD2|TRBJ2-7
CASSLVGTSEYEQYF
TGTGCCAGCAGCTTAGTAGGGACTAGCGAATACGAGCAGTACTTC
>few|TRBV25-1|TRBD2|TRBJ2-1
CASSDGSGSFYEQFF
TGTGCCAGCAGTGATGGTAGCGGGAGTTTTTATGAGCAGTTCTTC
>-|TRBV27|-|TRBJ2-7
CASSLRGTAYEQYF
TGTGCCAGCAGTTTACGCGGGACCGCCTACGAGCAGTACTTC